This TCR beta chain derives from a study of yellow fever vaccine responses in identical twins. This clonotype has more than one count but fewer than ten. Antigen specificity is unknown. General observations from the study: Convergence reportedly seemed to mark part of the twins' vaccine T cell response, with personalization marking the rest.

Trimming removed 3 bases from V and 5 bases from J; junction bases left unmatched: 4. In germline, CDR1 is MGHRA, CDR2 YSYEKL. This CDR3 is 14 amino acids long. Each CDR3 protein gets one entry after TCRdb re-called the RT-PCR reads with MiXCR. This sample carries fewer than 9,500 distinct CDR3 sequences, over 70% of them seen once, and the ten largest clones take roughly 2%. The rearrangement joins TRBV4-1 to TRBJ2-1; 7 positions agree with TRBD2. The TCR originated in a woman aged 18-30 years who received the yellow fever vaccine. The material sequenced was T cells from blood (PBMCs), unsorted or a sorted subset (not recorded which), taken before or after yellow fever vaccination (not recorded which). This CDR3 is CASSHLGGNNEQFF. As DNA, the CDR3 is TGCGCCAGCAGCCATTTGGGGGGGAACAATGAGCAGTTCTTC.